A single sample gave rise to the 30 T cell receptor beta chains below, sequenced in a study of identifying expanded T cells in peripheral blood. The assay was immunoSEQ multiplex PCR, and TCRdb's table has in-frame clones only and misses some. The data show 70,000 or so clones, with roughly 90% seen just once and around 3.3% held by the top ten. Sequenced material: blood. Every receptor here comes from a person between 18 and 75 years old in good health.

The chain couples TRBV7-2 to TRBJ2-3; possibly TRBD1 for D (5 bases). Germline V gene sequence: CDR1 SGHTA, CDR2 FQGNSA. The CDR3 has 15 amino acids. V lost 2 bases, J lost 2 bases, and 11 bases lay in between. The CDR3 DNA reads as TGTGCCAGCAGCTTATTGGGGCTCGACACAGATACGCAGTATTTT. This codes for CASSLLGLDTDTQYF.

The chain has TRBV29-1 and TRBJ2-2; D uncertain. The CDR3 spans 13 residues. Germline V gene lookup returns CDR1 SQVTM and CDR2 ANQGSEA. Trimming removed 6 bases at V and 0 bases at J, with 8 bases between. DNA of the CDR3: TGCAGCGTCGAAAACTCGAACACCGGGGAGCTGTTTTTT. Translation: CSVENSNTGELFF.

This clone was counted once. The V gene is TRBV6-6, the J gene TRBJ2-2, with 7 nucleotides matching TRBD2. Germline-derived CDR1 and CDR2 are MNHNY and SVGAGI (reference sequence). Trimming at V came to 5 bases and at J to 8 bases, leaving 8 bases not matched to a gene. The CDR3 has 14 residues. The CDR3 nucleotides read TGTGCCAGCAGTGAGCCGGGGGGACGAGGGGAGCTGTTTTTT. Its translation is CASSEPGGRGELFF.

In nucleotides, the CDR3 is TGTGCCAGCAGCTTTGGAGGGACTTACACCGGGGAGCTGTTTTTT. Translation gives CASSFGGTYTGELFF. The rearrangement uses TRBV5-4 and TRBJ2-2; TRBD2 is a possible D gene (6 bases). With 2 bases removed from V and 3 bases from J, the gap between germline ends came to 11 bases. The CDR3 consists of 15 residues. Looked up from germline, CDR1 is SGHNT and CDR2 is YYREEE (reference sequence). The full variable domain, in which reference TRBV5-4 and TRBJ2-2 provide the parts outside the CDR3, is ETGVTQSPTHLIKTRGQQVTLRCSSQSGHNTVSWYQQALGQGPQFIFQYYREEENGRGNFPPRFSGLQFPNYSSELNVNALELDDSALYLCASSFGGTYTGELFFGEGSRLTVL.

This clone has just one count. The rearrangement uses TRBV5-4 and TRBJ2-7, with TRBD1 as a possible D gene (8 bases). V dropped 1 base and J dropped 2 bases, with 19 bases sitting between them. CDR1 is SGHNT and CDR2 is YYREEE in the germline V gene (reference sequence). The CDR3 extends over 17 amino acids. CDR3 bases: TGTGCCAGCAGCTTGATTGGGGGAGGGACAGGAGCCTACGAGCAGTACTTC. Translated: CASSLIGGGTGAYEQYF.

This rearrangement joins TRBV7-8 to TRBJ1-2; 12 nucleotides match TRBD1. V gave up 5 bases and J gave up 5 bases; unmatched junction bases: 6. This CDR3 comprises 15 residues. Germline lookup yields CDR1 SGHVS and CDR2 FQNEAQ. For the CDR3, the DNA is TGTGCCAGCAGCATTGGGACAGGGGGCGTATATGGCTACACCTTC. Translating gives CASSIGTGGVYGYTF.

The genes are TRBV4-3 and TRBJ1-6; D is uncertain. The CDR3 spans 16 residues. V was shortened by 1 base and J by 7 bases, with 14 bases between the two germline ends. Germline assignment: CDR1 LGHNA and CDR2 YSLEER. CDR3 protein: CASSQVGTDGNSPLHF. The CDR3 region has the DNA TGCGCCAGCAGCCAAGTCGGAACGGACGGAAATTCACCCCTCCACTTT.

The chain joins TRBV18 to TRBJ1-2; D is ambiguous. V lost 0 bases and J 5 bases, leaving 10 bases between the germline ends. The germline gives CDR1 KGHSH, CDR2 LQKENI. This CDR3 region has 14 residues. DNA of the CDR3: TGTGCCAGCTCACCACCGTCAGCCACTTATGGCTACACCTTC. Its translation: CASSPPSATYGYTF.

V gene TRBV5-1 combines with J gene TRBJ2-6; D gene ambiguous. The CDR3 consists of 13 residues. Germline V gives CDR1 SGHRS, CDR2 YFSETQ. Trimming cost V 4 bases and J 4 bases, with 6 bases left between them. In nucleotides, the CDR3 is TGCGCCAGCAGCCCTGACGGGGCCAACGTCCTGACTTTC. It is translated as CASSPDGANVLTF.

J is TRBJ1-1 and V is TRBV5-1; D unresolved. V lost 0 bases and J lost 1, with 7 bases in between. Per germline, CDR1 SGHRS and CDR2 YFSETQ. This CDR3 is built from 14 residues. In DNA, the CDR3 is TGCGCCAGCAGCTTGGATAACGGGAACACTGAAGCTTTCTTT. Amino acids: CASSLDNGNTEAFF.

This clone was observed once. The rearrangement joins TRBV2 to TRBJ2-5; TRBD1 aligns across 9 bases. V lost 6 bases, J lost 2 bases, and 1 base stayed unmatched. The germline gives CDR1 SNHLY, CDR2 FYNNEI. This CDR3 is built from 13 residues. DNA for the CDR3: TGTGCCAGCAGGGGACAGGGTCAAGAGACCCAGTACTTC. Its protein is CASRGQGQETQYF.

This sequence joins TRBV7-2 and TRBJ1-3; D unresolved. Germline CDR1 and CDR2: SGHTA and FQGNSA. The CDR3 has 14 residues. Trimming cost V 5 bases and J 0 bases, with 8 bases left between them. The CDR3 region has the DNA TGTGCCAGCAGCCCAGGTTACTCTGGAAACACCATATATTTT. Translating it yields CASSPGYSGNTIYF.

This chain links TRBV5-5 with TRBJ2-4, with D perhaps matching TRBD1 or TRBD2 (5 bases each). V was shortened by 0 bases and J by 5 bases, with 6 bases between the two germline ends. There are 13 residues in the CDR3. Germline CDR1 and CDR2: SGHKS and YYEKEE (reference sequence). This CDR3 reads CASSLVGENIQYF. The CDR3 region has the DNA TGTGCCAGCAGCTTGGTGGGGGAAAACATTCAGTACTTC.

The rearrangement joins TRBV5-1 to TRBJ2-5; 11 bases match TRBD2. Germline CDR1 and CDR2: SGHRS and YFSETQ. The CDR3 contains 15 residues. Trimming took 4 bases from V and 5 from J; bases not matched to a gene: 7. As DNA, the CDR3 is TGCGCCAGCAGCGAGACTAGCGGGAAAGCGGAGACCCAGTACTTC. Its protein is CASSETSGKAETQYF. The complete variable domain, with remaining parts taken from reference TRBV5-1 and TRBJ2-5, reads KAGVTQTPRYLIKTRGQQVTLSCSPISGHRSVSWYQQTPGQGLQFLFEYFSETQRNKGNFPGRFSGRQFSNSRSEMNVSTLELGDSALYLCASSETSGKAETQYFGPGTRLLVL.

V is TRBV15 and J is TRBJ2-5; D gene uncertain. The germline gives CDR1 LNHNV, CDR2 YYDKDF (reference sequence). The length of the CDR3 is 15 residues. V lost 0 bases and J 3 bases, leaving 11 bases between the germline ends. The CDR3 coding sequence is TGTGCCACCAGCAGAGATCCCTTGGGCAAAGAGACCCAGTACTTC. Its translation is CATSRDPLGKETQYF.

This clone was observed once. The chain is built from TRBV28 and TRBJ2-2; 10 bases are a match to TRBD2. The CDR3 loop spans 16 amino acids. V gave up 6 bases and J gave up 3 bases; unmatched junction bases: 7. Germline CDR1 and CDR2: MDHEN and SYDVKM. The CDR3 region is CASRRSGGAHTGELFF. The CDR3 DNA is TGTGCCAGCAGAAGGAGCGGGGGGGCCCACACCGGGGAGCTGTTTTTT.

This clone was seen once. J is TRBJ2-3 and V is TRBV14; possibly TRBD2 for D (5 bases). The CDR3 contains 15 residues. V was trimmed by 1 base and J by 7 bases, leaving 15 bases between them. Germline V lookup: CDR1 SGHDN, CDR2 FVKESK. The CDR3 sequence: CASSQAKVERNTQYF. As DNA, the CDR3 is TGTGCCAGCAGCCAAGCGAAAGTGGAGCGGAATACGCAGTATTTT.

The gene calls are TRBV18 and TRBJ2-7; 11 positions match TRBD1. V was pared by 8 bases and J by 4 bases, with 10 bases of the junction left unmatched. In germline, CDR1 is KGHSH, CDR2 LQKENI. The CDR3 extends over 15 amino acids. CDR3 region: CASTDGTGGVYEQYF. The CDR3 DNA sequence: TGTGCCAGCACGGATGGGACAGGGGGAGTGTACGAGCAGTACTTC.

This clone was observed a handful of times. The rearrangement uses TRBV19 and TRBJ1-2, with 7 nucleotides matching TRBD1. The CDR3 has 14 residues. After removal of 9 bases from V and 0 bases from J, the junction contained 7 bases not matched to a gene. Per germline, CDR1 LNHDA and CDR2 SQIVND (reference sequence). Here the CDR3 DNA reads TGTGCCAGCTCAGCCGGGACAGCTAACTATGGCTACACCTTC. Its translation: CASSAGTANYGYTF.

The chain has TRBV2 and TRBJ2-5; TRBD2 might be the D (5 bases). Germline V lookup: CDR1 SNHLY, CDR2 FYNNEI. The CDR3 length is 13 residues. V shed 8 bases and J shed 0 bases, with 10 bases lying between them. The CDR3 coding sequence is TGTGCCAGCGCTCTGCGGGACCAAGAGACCCAGTACTTC. Protein sequence: CASALRDQETQYF.

This chain joins TRBV7-2 and TRBJ2-3, with TRBD2 identical over 14 bases. Unmatched junction bases numbered 2, after V lost 5 bases and J lost 1 base. Germline V gene lookup returns CDR1 SGHTA and CDR2 FQGNSA. The CDR3 runs to 16 residues. The CDR3 reads CASSRGLAGGTDTQYF. CDR3 bases: TGTGCCAGCAGCCGGGGACTAGCGGGGGGCACAGATACGCAGTATTTT.

The chain has TRBV28 and TRBJ1-1, with D perhaps TRBD1 (5 bases). The CDR3 is 15 residues long. Trimming shortened V by 3 bases and J by 0 bases, and 11 bases separated the two germline ends. Germline CDR1 and CDR2: MDHEN and SYDVKM. Written as DNA, the CDR3 is TGTGCCAGCAGTTTGTCGGGGCCAGTGAACACTGAAGCTTTCTTT. Amino acid sequence: CASSLSGPVNTEAFF. Full variable domain (missing parts from reference TRBV28 and TRBJ1-1): DVKVTQSSRYLVKRTGEKVFLECVQDMDHENMFWYRQDPGLGLRLIYFSYDVKMKEKGDIPEGYSVSREKKERFSLILESASTNQTSMYLCASSLSGPVNTEAFFGQGTRLTVV.

The V and J genes are TRBV10-1 and TRBJ2-7; no clear D gene. The CDR3 has 13 residues. The V and J ends lost 6 bases and 3 bases respectively, with 12 bases between them. Germline loops: CDR1 WNHNN, CDR2 SYGVQD (reference sequence). The chain's CDR3 is CASSPGKYYEQYF. CDR3 in DNA: TGCGCCAGCAGCCCCGGCAAATACTACGAGCAGTACTTC.

In this sample, this clone turned up once. The V and J genes are TRBV5-1 and TRBJ2-7; D unresolved. This CDR3 is built from 15 residues. Looked up from germline, CDR1 is SGHRS and CDR2 is YFSETQ. V lost 0 bases, J lost 2 bases, and 12 bases lay in between. Here the CDR3 reads CASSLERVSTYEQYF. The CDR3 region has the DNA TGCGCCAGCAGCTTGGAAAGAGTATCTACCTACGAGCAGTACTTC.

The chain employs TRBV7-2 and TRBJ1-1, with 8 bases lining up with TRBD1. The CDR3 extends over 13 amino acids. In germline, CDR1 is SGHTA, CDR2 FQGNSA. V shed 5 bases and J 5 bases; nucleotides not matched to a gene: 4. The CDR3 DNA is TGTGCCAGCAGCCTCAGACAGGGGACTGAAGCTTTCTTT. The encoded protein is CASSLRQGTEAFF.

The genes are TRBV19 and TRBJ2-6, with D hard to call. Germline loops: CDR1 LNHDA, CDR2 SQIVND (reference sequence). This CDR3 has 13 amino acids. The V end lost 10 bases, the J end lost 2 bases, and 9 bases lay between the germline ends. Here the CDR3 reads CATREAGANVLTF. CDR3 nucleotides: TGTGCCACCAGAGAAGCTGGGGCCAACGTCCTGACTTTC.

V is TRBV7-6 and J is TRBJ2-7; D might be TRBD1 (6 bases). The CDR3 runs to 16 residues. Germline V gene data show CDR1 as SGHVS and CDR2 as FNYEAQ. Trimming pared 1 base from V and 2 bases from J, leaving 15 bases between. This CDR3 is CASSLGRTVFPYEQYF. The CDR3, as DNA: TGTGCCAGCAGCTTAGGCCGGACAGTTTTTCCCTACGAGCAGTACTTC.

The rearrangement joins TRBV4-2 to TRBJ2-1; a possible D gene is TRBD2 (5 bases). This CDR3 spans 15 amino acids. Per germline, CDR1 LGHNA and CDR2 YNFKEQ. Trimming removed 1 base from V and 4 bases from J, with 11 bases in between. CDR3 sequence (DNA): TGTGCCAGCAGCCAAGGCGGGCAACCTTACAATGAGCAGTTCTTC. Protein sequence: CASSQGGQPYNEQFF.

CDR3 amino acids: CASSFQPAAFNEKLFF. CDR3 coding DNA: TGTGCCAGCAGCTTCCAGCCAGCGGCTTTTAATGAAAAACTGTTTTTT. The chain carries TRBV7-2 and TRBJ1-4; the D is unclear. With 3 bases removed from V and 4 bases from J, the gap between germline ends came to 15 bases. The germline CDR1 and CDR2 sequences are SGHTA and FQGNSA. CDR3 length: 16 residues. Full variable domain (rest looked up from reference TRBV7-2 and TRBJ1-4): GAGVSQSPSNKVTEKGKDVELRCDPISGHTALYWYRQSLGQGLEFLIYFQGNSAPDKSGLPSDRFSAERTGGSVSTLTIQRTQQEDSAVYLCASSFQPAAFNEKLFFGSGTQLSVL.

The chain is built from TRBV7-2 and TRBJ1-3; 8 bases agree with TRBD1. J was trimmed by 2 bases and V by 6 bases; bases with no gene match: 3. Germline-derived CDR1 and CDR2 are SGHTA and FQGNSA. This CDR3 contains 14 residues. CDR3 in amino acids: CASSLTGAGNTIYF. The CDR3 DNA sequence: TGTGCCAGCAGTCTGACAGGGGCTGGAAACACCATATATTTT. The whole variable domain, remainder taken from reference TRBV7-2 and TRBJ1-3, is GAGVSQSPSNKVTEKGKDVELRCDPISGHTALYWYRQSLGQGLEFLIYFQGNSAPDKSGLPSDRFSAERTGGSVSTLTIQRTQQEDSAVYLCASSLTGAGNTIYFGEGSWLTVV.